These 3 T cell receptor beta chains originate from one sample sequenced in a study of blood T cell repertoires in COVID-19. Some clones are missing from TCRdb's copy, which holds only in-frame ones; the method was immunoSEQ multiplex PCR. The data show about 150,000 clones, around 82% seen once. Specimen: peripheral blood. The receptors derive from a man between 60 and 75 years old with active or convalescent COVID-19.

The rearrangement uses TRBV2 and TRBJ2-3; D is uncertain. Trimming took 3 bases from V and 1 from J, leaving 11 bases between them. The CDR3 is 15 residues long. The V gene's germline CDR1 is SNHLY and CDR2 FYNNEI. The CDR3 DNA sequence: TGTGCCAGCAGTGAGAGGCAGCTAGGCACAGATACGCAGTATTTT. This encodes CASSERQLGTDTQYF.

On this clone: This same CDR3 is encoded by further DNA sequences in the sample. The genes are TRBV5-6 and TRBJ2-7, with D maybe TRBD2 (5 bases). CDR1 and CDR2 (germline): SGHDT, YYEEEE. The CDR3 consists of 13 residues. Trimming stripped 2 bases from V and 2 bases from J, with 8 bases between. The CDR3 sequence is CASSLLGTYEQYF. The CDR3 region has the DNA TGTGCCAGCAGCTTACTCGGGACCTACGAGCAGTACTTC.

The chain couples TRBV11-3 to TRBJ2-5; a possible D gene is TRBD1 (6 bases). CDR1 is SGHNT, CDR2 YENEEA, per germline. CDR3 length equals 13 residues. Trimming pared 5 bases from V and 1 base from J, leaving 8 bases between. Written as DNA, the CDR3 is TGTGCCAGCAGCCGGGACACCCAAGAGACCCAGTACTTC. This sequence encodes CASSRDTQETQYF. Filled out from reference TRBV11-3 and TRBJ2-5, the complete variable domain reads EAGVVQSPRYKIIEKKQPVAFWCNPISGHNTLYWYLQNLGQGPELLIRYENEEAVDDSQLPKDRFSAERLKGVDSTLKIQPAELGDSAVYLCASSRDTQETQYFGPGTRLLVL.